This T cell receptor beta chain was sequenced for a study of T cell repertoires in cytomegalovirus infection. Losses at the gene ends were 4 bases for V and 2 bases for J; bases not matched to a gene: 9. Per the germline V gene, CDR1 is SGHKS and CDR2 is YYEKEE (reference sequence). The CDR3 loop spans 15 amino acids. TCRdb re-called the reads with MiXCR, one entry per CDR3 protein. This sample has about 150,000 distinct CDR3 sequences, with around 20% found just once. The J gene is TRBJ2-7, the V gene TRBV5-5, with TRBD2 matching 7 bases. This receptor was identified in a human donor in good health (CMV status not recorded). Some clones in this sample may be carry-over from other donors' samples. Material for sequencing was PBMCs. CDR3 amino acids: CASSKTSGGAYEQYF. The CDR3 nucleotides are TGTGCCAGCAGCAAGACCTCGGGGGGTGCCTACGAGCAGTACTTC.